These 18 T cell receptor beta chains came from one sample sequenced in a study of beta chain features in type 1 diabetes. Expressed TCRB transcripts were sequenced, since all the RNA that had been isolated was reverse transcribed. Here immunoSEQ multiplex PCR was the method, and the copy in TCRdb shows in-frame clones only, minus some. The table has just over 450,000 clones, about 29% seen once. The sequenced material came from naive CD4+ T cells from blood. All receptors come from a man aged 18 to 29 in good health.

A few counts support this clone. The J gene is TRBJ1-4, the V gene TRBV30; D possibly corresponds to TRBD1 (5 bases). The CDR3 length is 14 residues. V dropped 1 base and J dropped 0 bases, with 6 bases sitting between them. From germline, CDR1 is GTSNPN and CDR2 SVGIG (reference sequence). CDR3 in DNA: TGTGCCTGGAGTGCGGGGGCAACTAATGAAAAACTGTTTTTT. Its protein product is CAWSAGATNEKLFF.

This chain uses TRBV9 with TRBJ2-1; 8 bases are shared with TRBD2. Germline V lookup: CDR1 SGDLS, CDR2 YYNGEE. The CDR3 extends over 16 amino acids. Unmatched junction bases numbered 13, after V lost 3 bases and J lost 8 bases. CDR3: CASSAAPGSGVYEQFF. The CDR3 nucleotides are TGTGCCAGCAGCGCAGCCCCGGGTAGCGGGGTCTATGAGCAGTTCTTC.

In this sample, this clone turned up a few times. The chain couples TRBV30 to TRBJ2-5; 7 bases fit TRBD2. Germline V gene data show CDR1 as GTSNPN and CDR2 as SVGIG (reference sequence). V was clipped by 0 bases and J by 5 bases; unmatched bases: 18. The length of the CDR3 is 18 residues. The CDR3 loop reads CAWSVRLARSRLEETQYF. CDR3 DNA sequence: TGTGCCTGGAGTGTGAGACTAGCCAGGAGTCGTCTGGAGGAGACCCAGTACTTC.

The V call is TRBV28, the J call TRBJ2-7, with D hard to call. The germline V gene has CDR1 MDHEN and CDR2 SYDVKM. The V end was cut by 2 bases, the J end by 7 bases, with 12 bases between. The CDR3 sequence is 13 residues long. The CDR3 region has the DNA TGTGCCAGCAGTTTAGGATCCCGACGGGAGCAGTACTTC. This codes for CASSLGSRREQYF.

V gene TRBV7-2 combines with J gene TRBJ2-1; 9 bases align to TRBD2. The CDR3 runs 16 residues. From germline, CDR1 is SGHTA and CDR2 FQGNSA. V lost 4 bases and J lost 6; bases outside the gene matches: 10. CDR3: CASSSGLAPKANEQFF. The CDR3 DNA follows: TGTGCCAGCAGCTCCGGACTAGCGCCTAAAGCCAATGAGCAGTTCTTC.

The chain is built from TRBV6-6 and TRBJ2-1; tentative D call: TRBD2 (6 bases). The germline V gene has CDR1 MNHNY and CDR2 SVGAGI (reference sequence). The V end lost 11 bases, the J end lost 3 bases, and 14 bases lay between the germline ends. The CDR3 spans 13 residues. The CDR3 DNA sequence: TGTGCCTCCGCCGGGAGTCTCTACAATGAGCAGTTCTTC. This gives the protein CASAGSLYNEQFF.

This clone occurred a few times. This CDR3 reads CASSSLLVADTQYF. CDR3 nucleotides: TGTGCCAGCAGCTCCCTGCTTGTGGCAGATACGCAGTATTTT. This chain joins TRBV7-9 and TRBJ2-3; D uncertain. V dropped 4 bases and J dropped 4 bases, with 12 bases sitting between them. Germline assignment: CDR1 SEHNR and CDR2 FQNEAQ (reference sequence). The CDR3 runs to 14 residues.

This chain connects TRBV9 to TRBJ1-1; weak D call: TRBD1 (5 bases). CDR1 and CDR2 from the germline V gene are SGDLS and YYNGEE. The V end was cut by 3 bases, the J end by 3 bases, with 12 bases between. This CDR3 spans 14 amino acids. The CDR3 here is CASSAPRGDTEAFF. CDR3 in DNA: TGTGCCAGCAGCGCCCCCCGGGGGGACACTGAAGCTTTCTTT.

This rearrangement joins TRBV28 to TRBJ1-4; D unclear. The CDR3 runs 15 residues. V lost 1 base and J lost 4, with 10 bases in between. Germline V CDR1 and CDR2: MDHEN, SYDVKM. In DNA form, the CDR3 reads TGTGCCAGCAGTTTATTCTTAGCGAATAATGAAAAACTGTTTTTT. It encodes CASSLFLANNEKLFF.

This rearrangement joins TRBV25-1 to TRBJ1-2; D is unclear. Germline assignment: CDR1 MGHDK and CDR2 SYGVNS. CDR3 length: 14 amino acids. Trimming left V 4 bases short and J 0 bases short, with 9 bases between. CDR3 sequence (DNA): TGTGCCAGCAGTGTAACGGGCGCTAACTATGGCTACACCTTC. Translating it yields CASSVTGANYGYTF.

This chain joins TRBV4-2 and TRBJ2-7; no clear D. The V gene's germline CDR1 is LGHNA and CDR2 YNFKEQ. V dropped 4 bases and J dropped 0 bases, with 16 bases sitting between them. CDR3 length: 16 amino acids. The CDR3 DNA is TGTGCCAGCAGCCTATGGCTAGAATGGGGCTCCTACGAGCAGTACTTC. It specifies CASSLWLEWGSYEQYF.

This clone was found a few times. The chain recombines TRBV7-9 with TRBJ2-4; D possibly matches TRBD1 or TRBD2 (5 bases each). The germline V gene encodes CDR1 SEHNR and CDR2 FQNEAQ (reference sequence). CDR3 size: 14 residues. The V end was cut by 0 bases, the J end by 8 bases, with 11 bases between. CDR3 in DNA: TGTGCCAGCAGCTTAGCGGGGGTAGTCGACATTCAGTACTTC. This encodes CASSLAGVVDIQYF.

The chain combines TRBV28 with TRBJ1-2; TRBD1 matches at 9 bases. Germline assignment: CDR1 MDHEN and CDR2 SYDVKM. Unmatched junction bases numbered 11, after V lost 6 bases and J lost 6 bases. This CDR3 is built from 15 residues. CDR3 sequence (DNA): TGTGCCAGCAGGTCCTCGGGGACAGGGAAGGATGGCTACACCTTC. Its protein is CASRSSGTGKDGYTF.

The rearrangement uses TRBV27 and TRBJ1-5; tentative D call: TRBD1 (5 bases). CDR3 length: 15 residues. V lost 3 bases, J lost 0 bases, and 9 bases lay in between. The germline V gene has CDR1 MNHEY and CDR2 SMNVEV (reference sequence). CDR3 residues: CASSFRRDSNQPQHF. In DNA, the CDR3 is TGTGCCAGCAGTTTCCGCAGGGATAGCAATCAGCCCCAGCATTTT.

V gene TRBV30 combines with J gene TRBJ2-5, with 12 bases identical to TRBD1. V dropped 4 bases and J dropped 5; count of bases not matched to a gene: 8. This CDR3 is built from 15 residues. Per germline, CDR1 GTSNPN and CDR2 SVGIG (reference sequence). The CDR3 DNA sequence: TGTGCCTGGACCAAAGGGACAGGGGGCCGGGAGACCCAGTACTTC. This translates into CAWTKGTGGRETQYF.

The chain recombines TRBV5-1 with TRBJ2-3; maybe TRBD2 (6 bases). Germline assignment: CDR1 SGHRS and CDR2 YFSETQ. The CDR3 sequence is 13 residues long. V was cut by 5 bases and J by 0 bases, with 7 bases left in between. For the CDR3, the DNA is TGCGCCAGCAGTGCGGGGAGCACAGATACGCAGTATTTT. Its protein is CASSAGSTDTQYF.

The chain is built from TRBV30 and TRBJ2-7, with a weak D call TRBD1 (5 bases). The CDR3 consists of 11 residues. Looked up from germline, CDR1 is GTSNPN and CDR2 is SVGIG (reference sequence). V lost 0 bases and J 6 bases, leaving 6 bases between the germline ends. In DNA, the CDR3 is TGTGCCTGGAGTGTGGGGCCCGAGCAGTACTTC. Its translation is CAWSVGPEQYF. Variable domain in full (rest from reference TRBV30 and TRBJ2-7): SQTIHQWPATLVQPVGSPLSLECTVEGTSNPNLYWYRQAAGRGLQLLFYSVGIGQISSEVPQNLSASRPQDRQFILSSKKLLLSDSGFYLCAWSVGPEQYFGPGTRLTVT.

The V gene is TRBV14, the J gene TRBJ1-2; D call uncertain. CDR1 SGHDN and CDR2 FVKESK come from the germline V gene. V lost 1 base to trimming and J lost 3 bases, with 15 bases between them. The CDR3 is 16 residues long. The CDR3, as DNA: TGTGCCAGCAGCCAAGTACAACAGCTCCTCGACTATGGCTACACCTTC. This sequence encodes CASSQVQQLLDYGYTF.